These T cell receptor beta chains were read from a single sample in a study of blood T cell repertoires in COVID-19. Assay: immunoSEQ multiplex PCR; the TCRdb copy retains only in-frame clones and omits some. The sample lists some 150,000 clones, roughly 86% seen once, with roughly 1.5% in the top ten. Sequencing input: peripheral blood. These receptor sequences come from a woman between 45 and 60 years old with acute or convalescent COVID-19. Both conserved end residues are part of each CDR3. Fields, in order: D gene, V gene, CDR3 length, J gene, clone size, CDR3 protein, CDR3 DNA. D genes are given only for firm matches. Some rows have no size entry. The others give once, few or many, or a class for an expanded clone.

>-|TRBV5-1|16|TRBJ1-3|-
CASSLNPPGSGNTIYF
TGCGCCAGCAGCTTAAACCCGCCCGGCTCTGGAAACACCATATATTTT
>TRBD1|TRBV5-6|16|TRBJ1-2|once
CASSFLQGGTNYGYTF
TGTGCCAGCAGCTTCTTACAGGGGGGAACTAACTATGGCTACACCTTC
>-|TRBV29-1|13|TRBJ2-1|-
CSVDRAVENEQFF
TGCAGCGTTGATCGAGCCGTAGAAAATGAGCAGTTCTTC
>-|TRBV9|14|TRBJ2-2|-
CASSSHSFTGELFF
TGTGCCAGCAGCTCGCACTCGTTCACCGGGGAGCTGTTTTTT
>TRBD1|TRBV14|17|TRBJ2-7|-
CASSRNTGQRSSYEQYF
TGTGCCAGCAGCCGGAATACGGGACAGCGCAGCTCCTACGAGCAGTACTTC
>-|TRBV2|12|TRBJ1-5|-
CASSDPTEPQHF
TGTGCCAGCAGTGATCCGACAGAACCCCAGCATTTT
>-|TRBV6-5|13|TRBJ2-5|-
CASRRQSTETQYF
TGTGCCAGCAGGAGACAGTCCACAGAGACCCAGTACTTC
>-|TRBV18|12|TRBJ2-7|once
CASSPQTEEQYF
TGTGCCAGCTCACCACAGACAGAAGAGCAGTACTTC
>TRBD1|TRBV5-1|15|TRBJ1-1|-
CASSERQGTNTEAFF
TGCGCCAGCAGCGAAAGACAGGGAACGAACACTGAAGCTTTCTTT
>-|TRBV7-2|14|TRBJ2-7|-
CASSLQGTHYEQYF
TGTGCCAGCAGCTTGCAGGGCACCCACTACGAGCAGTACTTC
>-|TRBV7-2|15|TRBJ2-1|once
CASIPTSSSYNEQFF
TGTGCCAGCATCCCGACTAGTAGCTCCTACAATGAGCAGTTCTTC
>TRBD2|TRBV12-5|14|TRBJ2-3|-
CASDRGGLADTQYF
TGTGCTAGTGACCGGGGGGGCCTTGCAGATACGCAGTATTTT
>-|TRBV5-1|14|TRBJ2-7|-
CASRLTGGAYEQYF
TGCGCCAGCAGGTTAACAGGGGGGGCCTACGAGCAGTACTTC
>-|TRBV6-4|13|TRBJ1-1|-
CASSVDWATEAFF
TGTGCCAGCAGTGTTGATTGGGCCACTGAAGCTTTCTTT
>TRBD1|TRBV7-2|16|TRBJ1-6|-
CASSLASGQNNSPLHF
TGTGCCAGCAGCTTAGCTTCGGGACAGAATAATTCACCCCTCCACTTT
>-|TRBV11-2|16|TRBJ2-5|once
CASSLGGRFMQETQYF
TGTGCCAGCAGCCTCGGTGGTCGCTTCATGCAAGAGACCCAGTACTTC
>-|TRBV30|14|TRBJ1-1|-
CAWSRKGANTEAFF
TGTGCCTGGAGTCGAAAGGGAGCGAACACTGAAGCTTTCTTT
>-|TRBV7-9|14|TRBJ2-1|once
CASSLAQGGNEQFF
TGTGCCAGCAGCTTAGCCCAAGGAGGCAATGAGCAGTTCTTC
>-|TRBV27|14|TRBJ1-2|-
CASSRGGYGYGYTF
TGTGCCAGTTCTCGGGGGGGGTACGGCTATGGCTACACCTTC
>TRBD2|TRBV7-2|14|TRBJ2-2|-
CALREGVNTGELFF
TGTGCCCTCCGGGAGGGGGTTAACACCGGGGAGCTGTTTTTT
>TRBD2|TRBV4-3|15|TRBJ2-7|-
CASSQERGASYEQYF
TGCGCCAGCAGCCAAGAGCGGGGGGCCTCCTACGAGCAGTACTTC
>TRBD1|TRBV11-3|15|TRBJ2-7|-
CASSLTGQGFYEQYF
TGTGCCAGCAGCTTGACGGGACAGGGTTTTTACGAGCAGTACTTC
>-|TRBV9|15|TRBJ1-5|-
CARSGGGERNQPQHF
TGTGCCCGCAGCGGGGGGGGTGAGCGCAATCAGCCCCAGCATTTT
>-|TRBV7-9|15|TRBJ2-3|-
CASSLTGTSTDTQYF
TGTGCCAGCAGCCTAACCGGGACAAGTACAGATACGCAGTATTTT
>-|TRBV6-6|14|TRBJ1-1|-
CASKRQAENTEAFF
TGTGCCAGCAAGAGACAGGCAGAGAACACTGAAGCTTTCTTT
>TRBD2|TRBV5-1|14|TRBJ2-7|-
CASSLEGGSYEQYF
TGCGCCAGCAGCTTGGAGGGCGGGAGCTACGAGCAGTACTTC
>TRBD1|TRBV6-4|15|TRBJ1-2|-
CASSQQEGAPYGYTF
TGTGCCAGCAGTCAACAAGAGGGGGCCCCCTATGGCTACACCTTC
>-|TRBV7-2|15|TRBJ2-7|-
CASSLNTGDTREQYF
TGTGCCAGCAGCTTAAATACCGGGGACACGCGCGAGCAGTACTTC
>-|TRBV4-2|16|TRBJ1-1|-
CASSQVGRGENTEAFF
TGTGCCAGCAGCCAAGTGGGAAGGGGTGAGAACACTGAAGCTTTCTTT
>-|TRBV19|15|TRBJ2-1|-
CASGKTGIPYNEQFF
TGTGCCAGTGGTAAAACAGGGATCCCCTACAATGAGCAGTTCTTC
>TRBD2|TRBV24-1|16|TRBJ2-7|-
CATSDGGTSVRYEQYF
TGTGCCACCAGTGATGGGGGGACTAGCGTGAGGTACGAGCAGTACTTC
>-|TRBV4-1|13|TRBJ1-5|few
CASSPQENQPQHF
TGCGCCAGCAGCCCACAGGAAAATCAGCCCCAGCATTTT
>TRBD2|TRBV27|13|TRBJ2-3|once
CASSGGGLDTQYF
TGTGCCAGCAGTGGGGGGGGTTTAGATACGCAGTATTTT
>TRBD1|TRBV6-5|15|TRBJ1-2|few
CASSYYRGPGYGYTF
TGTGCCAGCAGTTACTACAGGGGACCAGGCTATGGCTACACCTTC
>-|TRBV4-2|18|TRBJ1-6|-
CASSQDLPSWTANSPLHF
TGTGCCAGCAGCCAAGATCTGCCAAGTTGGACAGCGAATTCACCCCTCCACTTT
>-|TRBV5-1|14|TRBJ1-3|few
CASSGDRSGNTIYF
TGCGCCAGCTCAGGGGACCGCTCTGGAAACACCATATATTTT
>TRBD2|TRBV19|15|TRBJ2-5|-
CASATGLAGVETQYF
TGTGCCAGCGCAACAGGACTAGCGGGAGTAGAGACCCAGTACTTC